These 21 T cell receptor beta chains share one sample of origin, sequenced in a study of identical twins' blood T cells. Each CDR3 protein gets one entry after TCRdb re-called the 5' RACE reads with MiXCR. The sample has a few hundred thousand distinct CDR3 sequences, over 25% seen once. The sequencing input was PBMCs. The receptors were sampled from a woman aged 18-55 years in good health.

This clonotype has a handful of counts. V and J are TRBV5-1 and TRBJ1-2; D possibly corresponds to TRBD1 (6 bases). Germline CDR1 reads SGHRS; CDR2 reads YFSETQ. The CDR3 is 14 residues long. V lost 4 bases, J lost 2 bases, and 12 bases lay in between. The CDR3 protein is CASSREQGNYGYTF. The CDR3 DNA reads TGCGCCAGCAGCCGAGAACAGGGAAACTATGGCTACACCTTC.

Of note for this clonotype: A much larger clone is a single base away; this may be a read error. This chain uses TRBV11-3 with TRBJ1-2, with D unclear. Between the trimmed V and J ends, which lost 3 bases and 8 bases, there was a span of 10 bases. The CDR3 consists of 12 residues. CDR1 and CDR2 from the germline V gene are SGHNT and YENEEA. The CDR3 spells CASSFHGFGYTF. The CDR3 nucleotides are TGTGCCAGCAGCTTTCATGGGTTCGGCTACACCTTC.

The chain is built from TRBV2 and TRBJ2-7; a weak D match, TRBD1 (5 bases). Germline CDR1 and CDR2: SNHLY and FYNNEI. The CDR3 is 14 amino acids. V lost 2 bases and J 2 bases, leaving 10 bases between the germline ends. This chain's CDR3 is CASSERVRAYEQYF. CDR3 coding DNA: TGTGCCAGCAGTGAAAGAGTCAGGGCCTACGAGCAGTACTTC.

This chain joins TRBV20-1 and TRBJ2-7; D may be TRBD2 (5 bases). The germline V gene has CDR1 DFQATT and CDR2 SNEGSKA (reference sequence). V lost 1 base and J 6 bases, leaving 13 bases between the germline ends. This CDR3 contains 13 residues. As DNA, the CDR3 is TGCAGTGCTAGAGGGGTGGGAGTTGCCGAGCAGTACTTC. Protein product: CSARGVGVAEQYF.

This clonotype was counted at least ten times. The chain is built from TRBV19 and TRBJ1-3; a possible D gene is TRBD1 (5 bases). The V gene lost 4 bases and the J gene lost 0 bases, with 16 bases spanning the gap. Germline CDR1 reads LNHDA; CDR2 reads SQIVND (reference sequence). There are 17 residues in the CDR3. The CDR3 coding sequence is TGTGCCAGTAGTAAGCTCGGAACAGGCCACTCTGGAAACACCATATATTTT. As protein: CASSKLGTGHSGNTIYF.

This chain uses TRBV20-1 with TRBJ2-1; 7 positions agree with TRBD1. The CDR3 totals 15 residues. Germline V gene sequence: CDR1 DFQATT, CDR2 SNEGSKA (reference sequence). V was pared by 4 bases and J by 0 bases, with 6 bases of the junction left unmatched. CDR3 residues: CSANDRESSYNEQFF. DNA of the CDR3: TGCAGTGCTAATGACAGGGAGAGCTCCTACAATGAGCAGTTCTTC.

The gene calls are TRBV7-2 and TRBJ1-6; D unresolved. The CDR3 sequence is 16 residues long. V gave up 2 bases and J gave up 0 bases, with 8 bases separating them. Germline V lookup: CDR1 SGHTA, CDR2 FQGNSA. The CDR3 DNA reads TGTGCCAGCAGCTTAATTCCGAGCTCCTATAATTCACCCCTCCACTTT. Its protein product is CASSLIPSSYNSPLHF. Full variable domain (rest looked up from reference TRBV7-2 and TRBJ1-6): GAGVSQSPSNKVTEKGKDVELRCDPISGHTALYWYRQSLGQGLEFLIYFQGNSAPDKSGLPSDRFSAERTGGSVSTLTIQRTQQEDSAVYLCASSLIPSSYNSPLHFGNGTRLTVT.

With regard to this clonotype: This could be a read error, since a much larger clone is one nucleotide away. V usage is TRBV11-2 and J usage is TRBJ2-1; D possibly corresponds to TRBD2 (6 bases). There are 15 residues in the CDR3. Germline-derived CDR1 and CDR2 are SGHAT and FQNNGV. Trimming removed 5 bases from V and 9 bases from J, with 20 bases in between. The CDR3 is CASSPWTIGGGEQFF. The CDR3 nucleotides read TGTGCCAGCAGCCCCTGGACTATCGGGGGTGGTGAGCAGTTCTTC.

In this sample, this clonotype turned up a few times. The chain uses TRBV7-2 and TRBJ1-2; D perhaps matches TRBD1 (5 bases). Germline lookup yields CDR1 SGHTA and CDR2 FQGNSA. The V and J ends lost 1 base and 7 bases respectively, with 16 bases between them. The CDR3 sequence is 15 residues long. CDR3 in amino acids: CASSLGQRGSGGYTF. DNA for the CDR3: TGTGCCAGCAGCTTAGGACAGCGAGGTTCTGGTGGCTACACCTTC. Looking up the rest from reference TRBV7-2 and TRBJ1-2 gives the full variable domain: GAGVSQSPSNKVTEKGKDVELRCDPISGHTALYWYRQSLGQGLEFLIYFQGNSAPDKSGLPSDRFSAERTGGSVSTLTIQRTQQEDSAVYLCASSLGQRGSGGYTFGSGTRLTVV.

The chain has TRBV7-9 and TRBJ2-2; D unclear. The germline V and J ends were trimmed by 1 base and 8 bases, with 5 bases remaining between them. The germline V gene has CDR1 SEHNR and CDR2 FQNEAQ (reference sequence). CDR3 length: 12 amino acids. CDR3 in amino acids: CASSLEWGELFF. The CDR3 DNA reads TGTGCCAGCAGCTTAGAGTGGGGGGAGCTGTTTTTT.

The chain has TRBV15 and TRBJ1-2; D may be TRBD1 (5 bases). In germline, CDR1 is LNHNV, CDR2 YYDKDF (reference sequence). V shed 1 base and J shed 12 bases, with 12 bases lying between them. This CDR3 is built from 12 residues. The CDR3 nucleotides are TGTGCCACCAGCAGAGCACGAGGGGTTAACACCTTC. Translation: CATSRARGVNTF.

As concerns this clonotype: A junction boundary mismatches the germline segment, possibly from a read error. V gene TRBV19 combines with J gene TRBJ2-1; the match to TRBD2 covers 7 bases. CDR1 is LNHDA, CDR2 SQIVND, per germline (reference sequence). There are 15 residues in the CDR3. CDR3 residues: CASSSGGGPYNEQFF. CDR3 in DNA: TGTGCCAGTAGTAGCGGGGGAGGGCCCTACAATGAACAGTTCTTC.

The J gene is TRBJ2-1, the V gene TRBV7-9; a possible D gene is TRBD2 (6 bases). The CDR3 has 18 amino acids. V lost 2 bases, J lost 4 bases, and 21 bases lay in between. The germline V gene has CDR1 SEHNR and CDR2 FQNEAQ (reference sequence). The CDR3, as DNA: TGTGCCAGCAGCTTATTTGGACTCACGGGGGAGAGATACAATGAGCAGTTCTTC. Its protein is CASSLFGLTGERYNEQFF.

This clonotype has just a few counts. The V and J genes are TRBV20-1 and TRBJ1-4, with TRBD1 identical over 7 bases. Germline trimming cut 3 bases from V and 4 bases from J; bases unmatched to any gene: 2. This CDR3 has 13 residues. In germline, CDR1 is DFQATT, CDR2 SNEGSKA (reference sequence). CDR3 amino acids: CSASGTVNEKLFF. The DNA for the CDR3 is TGCAGTGCTAGTGGGACAGTTAATGAAAAACTGTTTTTT.

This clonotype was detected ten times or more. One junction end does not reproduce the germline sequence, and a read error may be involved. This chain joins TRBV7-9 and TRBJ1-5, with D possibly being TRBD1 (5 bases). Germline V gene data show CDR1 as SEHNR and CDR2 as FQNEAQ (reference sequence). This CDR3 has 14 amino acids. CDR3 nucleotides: TGCGCCAGCAGCTTGGGGGGGTTAAATCAGCCCCAGCATTTT. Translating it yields CASSLGGLNQPQHF.

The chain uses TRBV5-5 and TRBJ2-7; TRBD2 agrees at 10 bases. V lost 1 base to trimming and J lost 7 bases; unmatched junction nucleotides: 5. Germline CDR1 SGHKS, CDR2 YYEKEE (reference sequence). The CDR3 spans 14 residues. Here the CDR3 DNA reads TGTGCCAGCAGCTTGACTAGCGGGAAAGGGGAGCAGTACTTC. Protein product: CASSLTSGKGEQYF.

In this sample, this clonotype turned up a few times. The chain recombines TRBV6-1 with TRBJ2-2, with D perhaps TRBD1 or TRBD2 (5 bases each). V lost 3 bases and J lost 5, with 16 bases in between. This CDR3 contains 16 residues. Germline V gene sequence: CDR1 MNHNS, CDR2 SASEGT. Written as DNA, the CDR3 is TGTGCCAGCAGTGAGGCGCAAAAGAGGGGTACCGGGGAGCTGTTTTTT. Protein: CASSEAQKRGTGELFF.

The CDR3 sequence is CSARAPRGLTTGNTIYF. The DNA of the CDR3 is TGCAGTGCTAGAGCCCCCAGGGGCCTCACAACGGGAAACACCATATATTTT. V gene TRBV20-1 combines with J gene TRBJ1-3, with a weak D call TRBD1 (6 bases). The V and J ends lost 1 base and 4 bases respectively, with 20 bases between them. Germline V gene lookup returns CDR1 DFQATT and CDR2 SNEGSKA (reference sequence). The CDR3 sequence is 17 residues long.

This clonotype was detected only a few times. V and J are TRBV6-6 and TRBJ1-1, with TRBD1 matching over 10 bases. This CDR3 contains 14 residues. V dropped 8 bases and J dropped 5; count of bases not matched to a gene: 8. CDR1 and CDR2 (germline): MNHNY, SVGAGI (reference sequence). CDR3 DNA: TGTGCCAGCGGCCCCGGGACAGGGGTTACTGAAGCTTTCTTT. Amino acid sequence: CASGPGTGVTEAFF.

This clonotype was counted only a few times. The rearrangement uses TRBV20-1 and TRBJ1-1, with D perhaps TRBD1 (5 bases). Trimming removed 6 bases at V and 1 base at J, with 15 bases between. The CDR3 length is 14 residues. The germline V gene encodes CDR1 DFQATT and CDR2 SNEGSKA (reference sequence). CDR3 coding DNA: TGCAGTGCAATGACCGGGACGGAGAACACTGAAGCTTTCTTT. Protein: CSAMTGTENTEAFF.

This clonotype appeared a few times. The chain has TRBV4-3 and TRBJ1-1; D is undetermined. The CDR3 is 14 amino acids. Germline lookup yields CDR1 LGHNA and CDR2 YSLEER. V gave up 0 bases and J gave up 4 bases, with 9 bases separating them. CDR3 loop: CASSQDPPITEAFF. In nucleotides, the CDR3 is TGCGCCAGCAGCCAAGATCCCCCTATCACTGAAGCTTTCTTT.